The entry below describes one TCR beta chain. Its cognate antigen is unknown. The authors ran a second PCR of 7 to 11 cycles using a sample-barcoded 5' primer and a J-beta primer mix. Each of the cDNA molecules was tagged by a template-switch adaptor with 12 random nucleotides. TCRdb recomputed calls from the 5' RACE reads with MiXCR, one row per CDR3 protein. Of 1.8 million or so distinct CDR3 sequences in the sample, around 42% were seen once. Trimming left V 2 bases short and J 4 bases short, with 5 bases between. The CDR3 is 12 amino acids. CDR1 MNHEY and CDR2 SVGEGT come from the germline V gene. The sample originates from a study of blood T cells in healthy people across ages. Study observations and caveats: No conclusive comparison of naive versus antigen-experienced cells was possible with unsorted PBMCs. Per-million-T-cell TCR beta diversity fell roughly linearly with age. Both higher diversity and more naive CD4+ cells marked long-lived donors when set against aged donors.

The rearrangement uses TRBV6-2 or TRBV6-3 and TRBJ1-2, with D unresolved. Sequencing used blood. The TCR sequence derives from a human donor in good health. The CDR3 reads CASSYQLYGYTF. The CDR3 coding sequence is TGTGCCAGCAGTTACCAACTCTATGGCTACACCTTC.